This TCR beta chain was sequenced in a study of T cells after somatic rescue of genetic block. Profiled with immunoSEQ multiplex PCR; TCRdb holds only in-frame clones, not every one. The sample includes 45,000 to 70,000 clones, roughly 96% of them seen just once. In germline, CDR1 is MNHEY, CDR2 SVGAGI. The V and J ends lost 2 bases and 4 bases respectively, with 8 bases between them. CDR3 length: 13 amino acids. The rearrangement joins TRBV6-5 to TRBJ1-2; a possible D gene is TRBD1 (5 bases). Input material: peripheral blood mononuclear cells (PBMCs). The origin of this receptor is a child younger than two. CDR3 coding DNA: TGTGCCAGCAGTTACGGAGGGGCCTATGGCTACACCTTC. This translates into CASSYGGAYGYTF.